This T cell receptor (beta chain) was sequenced in a study of identical twins. Unique molecular identifiers were present on cDNA, and template switching added a universal primer site. MiXCR, applied by TCRdb to the 5' RACE reads, yields one record per CDR3 protein. The table lists some 1,700,000 distinct CDR3 sequences, more than 30% of them singletons. In germline, CDR1 is SGHAT, CDR2 FQNNGV. V was trimmed by 5 bases and J by 1 base, leaving 11 bases between them. CDR3 length: 14 residues. Each donor was a healthy Caucasian. Sequencing was performed on cord blood. The chain uses TRBV11-2 and TRBJ2-5; D gene ambiguous. The sequence was collected from a newborn girl in good health. CDR3 loop: CASSPQPGQETQYF. The CDR3 DNA sequence: TGTGCCAGCAGCCCCCAACCGGGCCAAGAGACCCAGTACTTC. The full variable domain, completed using reference TRBV11-2 and TRBJ2-5, is EAGVAQSPRYKIIEKRQSVAFWCNPISGHATLYWYQQILGQGPKLLIQFQNNGVVDDSQLPKDRFSAERLKGVDSTLKIQPAKLEDSAVYLCASSPQPGQETQYFGPGTRLLVL.